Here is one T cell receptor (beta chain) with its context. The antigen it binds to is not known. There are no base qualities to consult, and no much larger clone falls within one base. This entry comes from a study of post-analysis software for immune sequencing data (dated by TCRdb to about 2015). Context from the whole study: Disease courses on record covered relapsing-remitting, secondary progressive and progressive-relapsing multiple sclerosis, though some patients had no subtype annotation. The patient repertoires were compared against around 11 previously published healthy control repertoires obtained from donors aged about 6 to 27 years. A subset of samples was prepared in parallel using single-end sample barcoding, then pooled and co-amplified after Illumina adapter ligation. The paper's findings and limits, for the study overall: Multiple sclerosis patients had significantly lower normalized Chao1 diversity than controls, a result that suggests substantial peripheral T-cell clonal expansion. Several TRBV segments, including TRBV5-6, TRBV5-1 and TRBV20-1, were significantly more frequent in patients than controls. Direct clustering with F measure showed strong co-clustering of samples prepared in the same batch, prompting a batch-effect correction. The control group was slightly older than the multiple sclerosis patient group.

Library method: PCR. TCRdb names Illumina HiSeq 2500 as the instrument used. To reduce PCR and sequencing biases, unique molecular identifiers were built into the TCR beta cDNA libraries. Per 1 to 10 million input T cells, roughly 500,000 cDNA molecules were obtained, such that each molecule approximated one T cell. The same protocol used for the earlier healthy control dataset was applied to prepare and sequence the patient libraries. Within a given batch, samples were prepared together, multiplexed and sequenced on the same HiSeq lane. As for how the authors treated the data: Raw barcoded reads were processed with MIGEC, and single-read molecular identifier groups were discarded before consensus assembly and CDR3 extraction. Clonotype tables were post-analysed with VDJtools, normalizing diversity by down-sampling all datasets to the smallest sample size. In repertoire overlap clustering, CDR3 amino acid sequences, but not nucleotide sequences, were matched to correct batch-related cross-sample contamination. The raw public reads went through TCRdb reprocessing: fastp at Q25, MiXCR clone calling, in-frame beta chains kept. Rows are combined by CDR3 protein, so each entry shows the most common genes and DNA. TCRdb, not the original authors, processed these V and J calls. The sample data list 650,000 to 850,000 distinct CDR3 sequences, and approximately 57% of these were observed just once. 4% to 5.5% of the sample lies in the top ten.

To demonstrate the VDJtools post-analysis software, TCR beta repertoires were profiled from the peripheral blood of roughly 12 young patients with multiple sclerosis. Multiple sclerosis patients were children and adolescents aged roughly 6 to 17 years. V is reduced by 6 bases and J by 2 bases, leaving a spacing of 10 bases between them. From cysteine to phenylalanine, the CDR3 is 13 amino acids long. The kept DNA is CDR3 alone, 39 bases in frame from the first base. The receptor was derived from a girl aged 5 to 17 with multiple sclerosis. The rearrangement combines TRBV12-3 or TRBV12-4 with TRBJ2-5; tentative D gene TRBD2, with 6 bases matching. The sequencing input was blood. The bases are TGTGCCAGCAGCTGGGGGGTGCAAGAGACCCAGTACTTC. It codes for CASSWGVQETQYF.